The 13 T cell receptor beta chains reported below all come from one sample, sequenced in a study of siplizumab effects on memory and regulatory T cells. The protocol was immunoSEQ multiplex PCR, while the TCRdb copy is restricted to in-frame clones and leaves out a portion. The profile shows approximately 100,000 clones, approximately 91% of them singletons. The sequenced sample was non-Treg CD4+ T cells sorted from blood. The receptors stem from a human donor in good health.

This clone was recorded a few times. The chain links TRBV5-1 to TRBJ2-7; 9 nucleotides line up with TRBD1. Germline-derived CDR1 and CDR2 are SGHRS and YFSETQ. This CDR3 contains 15 residues. Trimming removed 0 bases from V and 7 bases from J; junction bases left unmatched: 8. CDR3 residues: CASSLEGQGLWEQYF. The CDR3 coding sequence is TGCGCCAGCAGCTTGGAGGGACAGGGACTGTGGGAGCAGTACTTC.

The V and J genes are TRBV9 and TRBJ2-2; TRBD1 matches at 9 bases. Germline CDR1 SGDLS, CDR2 YYNGEE. This CDR3 spans 17 amino acids. The ends lost 4 bases at V and 4 bases at J; junction bases unmatched: 11. The CDR3: CASSKGQGSTITGELFF. The CDR3 DNA sequence: TGTGCCAGCAGCAAAGGACAGGGGTCTACCATCACCGGGGAGCTGTTTTTT.

The V call is TRBV7-2, the J call TRBJ2-2; 9 nucleotides match TRBD2. There are 18 residues in the CDR3. Germline loops: CDR1 SGHTA, CDR2 FQGNSA. The trim removed 2 bases at V and 5 bases at J, leaving 12 bases unmatched. The CDR3 bases are TGTGCCAGCAGCTTATCGACACCTCTAGCGGGACCAACCGGGGAGCTGTTTTTT. Translation gives CASSLSTPLAGPTGELFF. The full variable domain, with the rest looked up from reference TRBV7-2 and TRBJ2-2, is GAGVSQSPSNKVTEKGKDVELRCDPISGHTALYWYRQSLGQGLEFLIYFQGNSAPDKSGLPSDRFSAERTGGSVSTLTIQRTQQEDSAVYLCASSLSTPLAGPTGELFFGEGSRLTVL.

This sequence joins TRBV27 and TRBJ1-6; the D is unclear. CDR1 is MNHEY and CDR2 is SMNVEV in the germline V gene (reference sequence). The CDR3 sequence is 16 residues long. Trimming removed 2 bases from V and 2 bases from J, with 10 bases in between. The CDR3 region has the DNA TGTGCCAGCAGTTTAGGCCCGGCGCCCTATAATTCACCCCTCCACTTT. Its protein product is CASSLGPAPYNSPLHF.

CDR3 DNA sequence: TGTGCCAGCAGCGTAGATGAACTAGCGGGACGAGAGCAGTACTTC. Residues: CASSVDELAGREQYF. The chain joins TRBV9 to TRBJ2-7; 10 positions match TRBD2. CDR3 length: 15 residues. CDR1 and CDR2 from the germline V gene are SGDLS and YYNGEE. After removal of 0 bases from V and 7 bases from J, the junction contained 7 bases not matched to a gene. The complete variable domain, with remaining parts taken from reference TRBV9 and TRBJ2-7, reads DSGVTQTPKHLITATGQRVTLRCSPRSGDLSVYWYQQSLDQGLQFLIQYYNGEERAKGNILERFSAQQFPDLHSELNLSSLELGDSALYFCASSVDELAGREQYFGPGTRLTVT.

The chain couples TRBV6-4 to TRBJ1-1; no clear D. The V gene lost 0 bases and the J gene lost 5 bases, with 7 bases spanning the gap. The CDR3 runs 13 residues. In germline, CDR1 is MRHNA, CDR2 SNTAGT. The CDR3 sequence is CASSDSGGTEAFF. In DNA form, the CDR3 reads TGTGCCAGCAGTGACTCGGGCGGAACTGAAGCTTTCTTT.

V gene TRBV28 combines with J gene TRBJ2-7, with 7 bases aligning to TRBD2. This CDR3 is 15 amino acids long. Germline CDR1 reads MDHEN; CDR2 reads SYDVKM. Trimming removed 6 bases from V and 0 bases from J; junction bases left unmatched: 8. CDR3 DNA: TGTGCCAGCAGGAAAACTAGCGTCGTCTCCTACGAGCAGTACTTC. Its protein is CASRKTSVVSYEQYF.

This chain uses TRBV7-9 with TRBJ2-1; TRBD2 matches 9 bases. Germline CDR1 reads SEHNR; CDR2 reads FQNEAQ (reference sequence). The V gene end was trimmed by 5 bases and the J gene end by 4 bases; junction bases not matched to a gene: 6. The CDR3 length is 15 residues. CDR3 loop: CASSPTSGKYNEQFF. The CDR3 DNA sequence: TGTGCCAGCAGCCCGACTAGCGGAAAGTACAATGAGCAGTTCTTC.

The chain links TRBV7-3 to TRBJ2-3, with D possibly being TRBD1 (5 bases). With 1 base removed from V and 0 bases from J, the gap between germline ends came to 20 bases. The CDR3 has 19 amino acids. Germline CDR1 reads SGHTA; CDR2 reads FQGTGA. Here the CDR3 DNA reads TGTGCCAGCAGCTTAAACGGTTTCAGAAGACAGTCCAGCACAGATACGCAGTATTTT. Protein sequence: CASSLNGFRRQSSTDTQYF. The full variable domain, rest sourced from reference TRBV7-3 and TRBJ2-3, is GAGVSQTPSNKVTEKGKYVELRCDPISGHTALYWYRQSLGQGPEFLIYFQGTGAADDSGLPNDRFFAVRPEGSVSTLKIQRTERGDSAVYLCASSLNGFRRQSSTDTQYFGPGTRLTVL.

The J gene is TRBJ2-7, the V gene TRBV6-5, with a weak D call TRBD1 (6 bases). Trimming pared 5 bases from V and 7 bases from J, leaving 15 bases between. Per the germline V gene, CDR1 is MNHEY and CDR2 is SVGAGI. The CDR3 covers 13 residues. The CDR3 region has the DNA TGTGCCAGCAGTCAACAGGGTGTTGGGGAGCAGTACTTC. This gives the protein CASSQQGVGEQYF.

The V call is TRBV5-6, the J call TRBJ1-1; 10 positions agree with TRBD1. J lost 3 bases, V lost 2 bases, and 4 bases had no gene match. CDR1 is SGHDT, CDR2 YYEEEE, per germline. The CDR3 length is 15 residues. DNA of the CDR3: TGTGCCAGCAGCTTTGACAGGGGGCTGGACACTGAAGCTTTCTTT. Residues: CASSFDRGLDTEAFF.

The gene calls are TRBV2 and TRBJ2-1; 12 bases agree with TRBD1. The CDR3 has 16 amino acids. Germline trimming cut 7 bases from V and 5 bases from J; bases unmatched to any gene: 9. Germline V lookup: CDR1 SNHLY, CDR2 FYNNEI. As DNA, the CDR3 is TGTGCCAGCATCAGGGGGACAGGGGGCGGTGACAATGAGCAGTTCTTC. This sequence encodes CASIRGTGGGDNEQFF.

The chain has TRBV30 and TRBJ1-5; the D is unclear. Trimming cost V 1 base and J 1 base, with 8 bases left between them. The CDR3 sequence is 14 residues long. Looked up from germline, CDR1 is GTSNPN and CDR2 is SVGIG (reference sequence). The CDR3 is CAWSAGRSNQPQHF. CDR3 DNA: TGTGCCTGGAGTGCCGGCAGGAGCAATCAGCCCCAGCATTTT.